This TCR beta chain was profiled in a study of CD8+ T cells in alopecia areata. The V end lost 7 bases, the J end lost 0 bases, and 9 bases lay between the germline ends. Per the germline V gene, CDR1 is SQVTM and CDR2 is ANQGSEA. The length of the CDR3 is 12 residues. Reverse transcribed after extraction, RNA yielded cDNA as the sequencing template. Clones were sequenced by immunoSEQ multiplex PCR, and TCRdb holds only the in-frame ones, with some missing. The sample lists around 140,000 clones, approximately 45% occurring once. The V gene is TRBV29-1, the J gene TRBJ1-1; maybe TRBD1 (5 bases). The specimen sequenced was CD4+ T cells sorted from blood. This TCR came from a human donor with alopecia areata. Written as DNA, the CDR3 is TGCAGCGCTGAGACAGTGAACACTGAAGCTTTCTTT. The encoded protein is CSAETVNTEAFF.